This T cell receptor (beta chain) appears in the sequencing data of a study of T cell responses to AZD1222 COVID-19 vaccine (dated by TCRdb to the early 2020s). About the study as a whole: TCR sequencing was performed for over 230 trial participants, of whom about 200 were given two doses of AZD1222 and 26 were given two doses of MenACWY control vaccine. Trial participants were enrolled by age into 18-55, 56-69 and 70-plus year subgroups, with 148, 28 and 57 TCR-sequenced participants respectively.

The CDR3 regions of human TCRbeta chains were subjected to immunosequencing. The original methods were these. TCRs in the repertoires were matched against a reference library of SARS-CoV-2-specific TCRs that had been generated with the MIRA antigen-specificity platform. Breadth was defined as the fraction of unique TCRs that were SARS-CoV-2-associated. Depth was defined as the fraction of total T cells that were SARS-CoV-2-associated. Using the MIRA data, each spike-specific TCR was mapped to the spike region that the TCR reacts to and placed in a CD4 or CD8 class. Log10-transformed breadth and depth values were compared by one-way ANOVA with Sidak's multiple comparisons tests. The immuneACCESS repertoire file appears here via TCRdb, limited to in-frame rearrangements. These files lack a portion of the clones; in checked studies, under half of the deficit traces to unresolved V genes, and the cause of the others is not known. That table supplies the V and J calls and clone size; D and trimming were determined from the DNA. This sample comprises 150,000 to 200,000 clones, 90% of them detected only once. Jointly, the top ten make up 5% to 6.5% of the sample.

Turning to this clone: The clone's antigen remains unknown. One base away there is no much larger clone; base qualities are not given.

Points the paper makes about the study in general: Because no day 14 peak-response samples were available, the repertoires could be characterized only after the peak T cell response. The whole spike protein was spanned by vaccine-associated CD4 TCRs, and dominant responses were seen in regions 160-218 and 743-854. Participants were mostly white British, with more females than males. The authors suggested clonal diversity may have been underestimated. Epitopes outside the regions mutated in the B.1.351 and B.1.1.7 variants were reportedly recognized by nearly half of the unique spike-specific TCRs. After two AZD1222 doses, both the breadth and the depth of spike-specific TCRs were significantly higher than at day 0 and than in MenACWY recipients. Conclusions about previously exposed vaccinees are limited, since just six AZD1222 recipients were seropositive for SARS-CoV-2 at baseline. The 56-69-year group was small, and its depth increase did not reach significance, likely because of low power.

The time point label here, explained by the study, means: about 28 days (+/-7) after the second vaccine dose. AZD1222 recipients whose second dose came at about 4 weeks and those whose second dose came at about 12 weeks were combined into one group, since spike-specific TCR depth and breadth did not differ between the two schedules. The vaccinee samples were drawn from two UK trials, COV001 and COV002, one of which was a single-blind randomized controlled phase 2/3 trial testing AZD1222 (ChAdOx1 nCoV-19) in healthy adults. For TCRbeta chain sequencing, PBMC samples were collected from trial participants at day 0 and at day 28 after the second dose. The sequence was collected from an adult who received the AZD1222 COVID-19 vaccine. Source: peripheral blood, taken 28 days after the second AZD1222 dose.

The DNA sequence reads TGCAGCGTTGAACGGCAGCACACCGGGGAGCTGTTTTTT. Its amino acids are CSVERQHTGELFF. The rearranged segments are TRBV29-1 and TRBJ2-2; confidence is insufficient to name the D gene. The germline V gene encodes CDR1 SQVTM and CDR2 ANQGSEA. Trimming takes 2 bases from V and 3 bases from J, and the germline ends sit 7 bases apart. The CDR3 contains 13 residues, cysteine and phenylalanine counted. Only the CDR3 region is kept as DNA, spanning 39 bases read in frame from base 1.